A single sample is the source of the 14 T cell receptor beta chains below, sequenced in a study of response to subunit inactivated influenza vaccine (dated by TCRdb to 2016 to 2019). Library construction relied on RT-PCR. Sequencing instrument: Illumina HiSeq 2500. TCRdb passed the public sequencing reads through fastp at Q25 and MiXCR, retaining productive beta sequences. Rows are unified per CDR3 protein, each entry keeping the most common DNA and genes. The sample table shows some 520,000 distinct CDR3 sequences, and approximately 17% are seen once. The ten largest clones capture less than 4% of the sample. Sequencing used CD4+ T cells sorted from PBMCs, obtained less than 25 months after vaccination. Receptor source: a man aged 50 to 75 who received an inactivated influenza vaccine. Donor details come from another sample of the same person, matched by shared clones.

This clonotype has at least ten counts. The CDR3 spells CASRSGNGRDTQYF. The CDR3 nucleotides are TGTGCCAGCAGATCGGGCAACGGGCGAGATACGCAGTATTTT. This chain uses TRBV27 with TRBJ2-3; D uncertain. The V end lost 6 bases, the J end lost 5 bases, and 15 bases lay between the germline ends. Germline V CDR1 and CDR2: MNHEY, SMNVEV (reference sequence). The CDR3 runs to 14 residues.

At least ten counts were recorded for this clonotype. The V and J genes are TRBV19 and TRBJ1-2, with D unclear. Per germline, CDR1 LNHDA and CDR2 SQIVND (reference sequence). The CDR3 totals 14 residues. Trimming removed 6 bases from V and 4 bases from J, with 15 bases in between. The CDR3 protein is CASRRRELGYGYTF. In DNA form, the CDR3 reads TGTGCCAGTAGGAGAAGGGAATTAGGCTATGGCTACACCTTC.

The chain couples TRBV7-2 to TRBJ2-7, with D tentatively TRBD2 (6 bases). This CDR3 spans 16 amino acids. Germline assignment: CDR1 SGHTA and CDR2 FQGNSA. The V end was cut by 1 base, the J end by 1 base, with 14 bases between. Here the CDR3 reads CASSLVAGAGSYEQYF. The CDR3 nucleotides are TGTGCCAGCAGCTTAGTGGCTGGGGCGGGGTCCTACGAGCAGTACTTC.

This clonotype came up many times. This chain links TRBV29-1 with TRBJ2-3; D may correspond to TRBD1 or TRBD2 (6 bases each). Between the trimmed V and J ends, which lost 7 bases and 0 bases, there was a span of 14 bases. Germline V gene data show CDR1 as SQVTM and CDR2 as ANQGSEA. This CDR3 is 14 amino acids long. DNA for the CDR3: TGCAGCGCCGTCACGGGGGCTAGCACAGATACGCAGTATTTT. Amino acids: CSAVTGASTDTQYF.

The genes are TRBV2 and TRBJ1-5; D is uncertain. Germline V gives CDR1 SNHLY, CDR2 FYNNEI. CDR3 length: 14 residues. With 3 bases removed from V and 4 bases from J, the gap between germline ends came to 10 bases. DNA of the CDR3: TGTGCCAGCAGTGATACCCGGAGTAATCAGCCCCAGCATTTT. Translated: CASSDTRSNQPQHF. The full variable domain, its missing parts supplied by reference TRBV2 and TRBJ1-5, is EPEVTQTPSHQVTQMGQEVILRCVPISNHLYFYWYRQILGQKVEFLVSFYNNEISEKSEIFDDQFSVERPDGSNFTLKIRSTKLEDSAMYFCASSDTRSNQPQHFGDGTRLSIL.

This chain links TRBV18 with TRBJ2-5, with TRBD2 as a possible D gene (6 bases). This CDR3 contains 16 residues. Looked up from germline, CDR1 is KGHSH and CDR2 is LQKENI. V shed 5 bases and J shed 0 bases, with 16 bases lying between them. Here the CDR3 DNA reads TGTGCCAGCTCAACGTTCGGGGGTCCCTACCAAGAGACCCAGTACTTC. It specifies CASSTFGGPYQETQYF.

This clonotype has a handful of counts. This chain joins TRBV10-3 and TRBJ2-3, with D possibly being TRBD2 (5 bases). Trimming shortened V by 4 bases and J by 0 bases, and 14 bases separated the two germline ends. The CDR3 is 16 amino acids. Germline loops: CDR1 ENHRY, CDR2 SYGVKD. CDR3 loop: CAISVTPGESTDTQYF. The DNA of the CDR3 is TGTGCCATCAGTGTGACCCCCGGGGAGAGCACAGATACGCAGTATTTT.

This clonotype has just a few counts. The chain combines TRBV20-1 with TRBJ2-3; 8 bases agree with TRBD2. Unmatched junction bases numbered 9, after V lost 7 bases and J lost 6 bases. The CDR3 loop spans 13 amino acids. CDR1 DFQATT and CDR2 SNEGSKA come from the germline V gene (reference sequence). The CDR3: CSVRAGASDTQYF. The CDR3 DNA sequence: TGCAGTGTTCGAGCGGGAGCTTCCGATACGCAGTATTTT.

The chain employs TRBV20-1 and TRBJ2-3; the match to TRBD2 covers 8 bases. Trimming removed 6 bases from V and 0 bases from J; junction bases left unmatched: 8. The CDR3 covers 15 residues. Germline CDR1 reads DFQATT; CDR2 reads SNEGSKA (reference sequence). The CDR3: CSAGRAGESTDTQYF. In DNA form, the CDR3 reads TGCAGTGCCGGAAGAGCGGGGGAGAGCACAGATACGCAGTATTTT.

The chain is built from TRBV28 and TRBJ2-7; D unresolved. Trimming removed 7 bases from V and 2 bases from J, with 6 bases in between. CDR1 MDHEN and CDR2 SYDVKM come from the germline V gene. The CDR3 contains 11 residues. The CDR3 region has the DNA TGTGCCAGCAAAAGCCCCTACGAGCAGTACTTC. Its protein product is CASKSPYEQYF.

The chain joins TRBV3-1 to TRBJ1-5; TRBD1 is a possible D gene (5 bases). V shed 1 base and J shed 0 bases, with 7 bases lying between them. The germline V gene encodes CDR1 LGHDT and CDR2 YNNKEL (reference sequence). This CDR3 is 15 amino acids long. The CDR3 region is CASSQVGGSNQPQHF. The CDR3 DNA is TGTGCCAGCAGCCAAGTTGGGGGTAGCAATCAGCCCCAGCATTTT.

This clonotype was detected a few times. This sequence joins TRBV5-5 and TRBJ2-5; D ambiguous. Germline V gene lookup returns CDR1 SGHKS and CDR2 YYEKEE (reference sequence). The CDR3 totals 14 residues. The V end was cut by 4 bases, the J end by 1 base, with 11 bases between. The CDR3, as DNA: TGTGCCAGCAGCAGCCGGGTCCTCCAAGAGACCCAGTACTTC. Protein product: CASSSRVLQETQYF.

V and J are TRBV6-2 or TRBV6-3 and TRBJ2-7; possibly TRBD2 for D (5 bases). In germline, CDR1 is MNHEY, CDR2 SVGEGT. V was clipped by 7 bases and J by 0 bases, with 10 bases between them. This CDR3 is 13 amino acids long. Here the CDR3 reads CASTGKSSYEQYF. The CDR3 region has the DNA TGTGCCAGCACCGGGAAGAGCTCCTACGAGCAGTACTTC.

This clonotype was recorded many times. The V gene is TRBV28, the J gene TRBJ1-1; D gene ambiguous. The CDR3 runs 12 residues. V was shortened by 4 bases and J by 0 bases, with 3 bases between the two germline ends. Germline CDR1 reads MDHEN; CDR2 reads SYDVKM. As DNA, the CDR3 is TGTGCCAGCAGTTCGGTGAACACTGAAGCTTTCTTT. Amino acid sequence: CASSSVNTEAFF.